A single sample gave rise to the 8 T cell receptor beta chains below, sequenced in a study of T cells in Graves' hyperthyroidism and ophthalmopathy. RNA transcripts gave rise to amplified TCR beta CDR3 regions. The HTBI primer set drove a first-round RT-PCR of the TCR CDR3. Using its own MiXCR run on the multiplex PCR reads, TCRdb lists one record per CDR3 protein. In the table there are 300,000 to 500,000 distinct CDR3 sequences, about 14% of which are singletons. Source material: blood. The receptors were gathered from a man in his fifties or sixties with Graves' ophthalmopathy.

J is TRBJ1-5 and V is TRBV19; D remains ambiguous. CDR3 length equals 15 residues. Per the germline V gene, CDR1 is LNHDA and CDR2 is SQIVND (reference sequence). Trimming cost V 5 bases and J 3 bases, with 14 bases left between them. Here the CDR3 reads CASSPSAGYNQPQHF. CDR3 coding DNA: TGTGCCAGTAGTCCGTCCGCCGGCTACAATCAGCCCCAGCATTTT.

This clonotype was found many times. The gene calls are TRBV2 and TRBJ1-1, with 7 bases that match TRBD1. V was pared by 3 bases and J by 3 bases, with 13 bases of the junction left unmatched. CDR1 and CDR2 from the germline V gene are SNHLY and FYNNEI. The CDR3 is made up of 17 amino acids. CDR3 bases: TGTGCCAGCAGTGACGTAGGGACAGCCTCCGGAGACACTGAAGCTTTCTTT. The encoded protein is CASSDVGTASGDTEAFF.

Only a few counts were recorded for this clonotype. The chain carries TRBV28 and TRBJ1-5; D not certain. The CDR3 has 15 residues. V lost 6 bases and J 7 bases, leaving 19 bases between the germline ends. Germline loops: CDR1 MDHEN, CDR2 SYDVKM. CDR3 bases: TGTGCCAGCAGCGAAAACGTGGTGATTGTGCAGCCCCAGCATTTT. Amino acids: CASSENVVIVQPQHF.

On this clonotype: Mismatch with germline at one junction end may stem from a read error. The V gene is TRBV5-1, the J gene TRBJ2-5, with D hard to call. Per the germline V gene, CDR1 is SGHRS and CDR2 is YFSETQ. The CDR3 has 14 residues. CDR3 DNA: TGCGCCAGCAGCTTTTCCCACGGCCGAGAGACCGAGTACTTC. Translation gives CASSFSHGRETEYF.

This clonotype occurred a few times. CDR3 nucleotides: TGTGCCTGGAGCGCCATGGCAGCCCTCGCGGCACAAGAGACCCAGTACTTC. This sequence encodes CAWSAMAALAAQETQYF. The chain links TRBV30 to TRBJ2-5; no clear D gene. Per the germline V gene, CDR1 is GTSNPN and CDR2 is SVGIG (reference sequence). V was pared by 3 bases and J by 2 bases, with 22 bases between. This CDR3 has 17 residues.

Concerning this clonotype itself: A single base separates this from a much larger clone, so it may be a read error. V gene TRBV5-1 combines with J gene TRBJ1-2; TRBD1 matches at 7 bases. CDR1 and CDR2 from the germline V gene are SGHRS and YFSETQ. The CDR3 length is 17 residues. CDR3 loop: CASSSEPGQQTNYGYAF. The CDR3 nucleotides are TGCGCCAGCAGCAGCGAACCGGGACAGCAAACTAACTATGGCTACGCCTTC.

This clonotype was seen repeatedly, ten times or more. This chain uses TRBV7-8 with TRBJ2-5, with unresolved D. V lost 1 base, J lost 5 bases, and 8 bases lay in between. This CDR3 is 13 amino acids long. Germline-derived CDR1 and CDR2 are SGHVS and FQNEAQ. This CDR3 reads CASSLESVETQYF. The CDR3 region has the DNA TGTGCCAGCAGCTTAGAGTCTGTCGAGACCCAGTACTTC.

This clonotype was seen only a few times. The chain uses TRBV29-1 and TRBJ2-2; D is unresolved. In germline, CDR1 is SQVTM, CDR2 ANQGSEA. V lost 7 bases and J lost 4, with 13 bases in between. The CDR3 length is 13 residues. This chain's CDR3 is CSACLRTTGELFF. The CDR3 DNA sequence: TGCAGCGCCTGTTTGAGGACCACCGGGGAGCTGTTTTTT.